One and the same sample provided the 12 T cell receptor beta chains below, sequenced in a study of blood T cell repertoires in COVID-19. TCRdb keeps only in-frame clones here, not all; method: immunoSEQ multiplex PCR. This repertoire shows hundreds of thousands of clones, approximately 88% found once; its top ten account for 10% to 15%. The sequencing sample was made of peripheral blood. The receptors shown here come from a woman between 45 and 65 years old with COVID-19, enrolled during active disease.

CDR3 sequence: CASSQDPQSYGYTF. The DNA for the CDR3 is TGCGCCAGCAGCCAAGACCCACAGTCCTATGGCTACACCTTC. The V call is TRBV4-1, the J call TRBJ1-2, with no clear D. The CDR3 is made up of 14 amino acids. Trimming took off 0 bases at V and 4 bases at J, with 9 bases between the two ends. Germline V gene lookup returns CDR1 MGHRA and CDR2 YSYEKL.

The chain couples TRBV25-1 to TRBJ1-5; TRBD1 aligns across 8 bases. The CDR3 totals 14 residues. V gave up 1 base and J gave up 9 bases; unmatched junction bases: 5. Germline CDR1 reads MGHDK; CDR2 reads SYGVNS. The CDR3 is CASSEWDRPGPQHF. The DNA of the CDR3 is TGTGCCAGCAGTGAATGGGACAGGCCAGGGCCCCAGCATTTT. Complete variable domain (other parts from reference TRBV25-1 and TRBJ1-5): EADIYQTPRYLVIGTGKKITLECSQTMGHDKMYWYQQDPGMELHLIHYSYGVNSTEKGDLSSESTVSRIRTEHFPLTLESARPSHTSQYLCASSEWDRPGPQHFGDGTRLSIL.

The rearrangement uses TRBV19 and TRBJ1-1; D unclear. V dropped 5 bases and J dropped 4 bases, with 11 bases sitting between them. CDR1 LNHDA and CDR2 SQIVND come from the germline V gene (reference sequence). This CDR3 has 13 residues. The CDR3 bases are TGTGCCAGTAGTGCCAAGTGGCTCACTGAAGCTTTCTTT. Translating gives CASSAKWLTEAFF. Using reference TRBV19 and TRBJ1-1 for the parts outside the CDR3, the full variable domain is DGGITQSPKYLFRKEGQNVTLSCEQNLNHDAMYWYRQDPGQGLRLIYYSQIVNDFQKGDIAEGYSVSREKKESFPLTVTSAQKNPTAFYLCASSAKWLTEAFFGQGTRLTVV.

V gene TRBV7-9 combines with J gene TRBJ2-3; the match to TRBD2 covers 8 bases. This CDR3 region has 14 residues. The V gene end was trimmed by 3 bases and the J gene end by 4 bases; junction bases not matched to a gene: 3. In germline, CDR1 is SEHNR, CDR2 FQNEAQ (reference sequence). CDR3 in amino acids: CASSLSSGADTQYF. DNA for the CDR3: TGTGCCAGCAGCTTGAGTAGCGGGGCAGATACGCAGTATTTT.

The chain has TRBV6-5 and TRBJ1-2; 7 bases are a match to TRBD1. V gave up 5 bases and J gave up 0 bases; unmatched junction bases: 6. The length of the CDR3 is 15 residues. CDR1 and CDR2 from the germline V gene are MNHEY and SVGAGI. The CDR3 DNA sequence: TGTGCCAGCAGTCCCACAGGGGCCGCTAACTATGGCTACACCTTC. As protein: CASSPTGAANYGYTF.

This rearrangement joins TRBV19 to TRBJ1-2, with unresolved D. The germline V gene encodes CDR1 LNHDA and CDR2 SQIVND (reference sequence). There are 14 residues in the CDR3. V was pared by 7 bases and J by 4 bases, with 16 bases between. The CDR3 DNA sequence: TGTGCCAGTACCACTACCCCGGGAGGCTATGGCTACACCTTC. Translated: CASTTTPGGYGYTF. Supplemented by reference TRBV19 and TRBJ1-2, the full variable domain reads DGGITQSPKYLFRKEGQNVTLSCEQNLNHDAMYWYRQDPGQGLRLIYYSQIVNDFQKGDIAEGYSVSREKKESFPLTVTSAQKNPTAFYLCASTTTPGGYGYTFGSGTRLTVV.

The chain recombines TRBV5-1 with TRBJ2-1; TRBD2 might be the D (5 bases). V was pared by 2 bases and J by 10 bases, with 13 bases between. There are 13 residues in the CDR3. The germline CDR1 and CDR2 sequences are SGHRS and YFSETQ. The chain's CDR3 is CASSFLTTKEQFF. The CDR3 nucleotides are TGCGCCAGCAGCTTTTTGACTACCAAGGAGCAGTTCTTC.

V is TRBV24-1 and J is TRBJ2-2, with a tentative D call TRBD1 (5 bases). V gave up 6 bases and J gave up 7 bases, with 14 bases separating them. The germline CDR1 and CDR2 sequences are KGHDR and SFDVKD. The CDR3 extends over 14 amino acids. The CDR3 DNA reads TGTGCCACCAGTACTTGGATTAGGGGCGGGGAGCTGTTTTTT. Its translation is CATSTWIRGGELFF.

The chain recombines TRBV18 with TRBJ2-7; tentative D call: TRBD1 (6 bases). Germline CDR1 is KGHSH and CDR2 is LQKENI. The CDR3 is 13 residues long. Trimming cost V 3 bases and J 8 bases, with 14 bases left between them. In nucleotides, the CDR3 is TGTGCCAGCTCACCCCAGGACAGAGACCAGCAGTACTTC. Its protein is CASSPQDRDQQYF.

This sequence joins TRBV7-9 and TRBJ2-1, with 10 bases matching TRBD1. The CDR3 is 14 residues long. The germline V gene has CDR1 SEHNR and CDR2 FQNEAQ (reference sequence). V lost 5 bases and J lost 14; bases outside the gene matches: 12. The CDR3 spells CASSPKDRGYFKFF. The CDR3 DNA reads TGTGCCAGCAGCCCGAAGGACAGGGGGTACTTCAAGTTCTTC. The whole variable domain, remainder taken from reference TRBV7-9 and TRBJ2-1, is DTGVSQNPRHKITKRGQNVTFRCDPISEHNRLYWYRQTLGQGPEFLTYFQNEAQLEKSRLLSDRFSAERPKGSFSTLEIQRTEQGDSAMYLCASSPKDRGYFKFFGPGTRLTVL.

The chain couples TRBV10-3 to TRBJ1-1, with 9 bases that match TRBD1. Trimming took 6 bases from V and 5 from J; bases not matched to a gene: 10. The CDR3 is 15 amino acids. CDR1 ENHRY and CDR2 SYGVKD come from the germline V gene. The CDR3 region is CAISPGQGTRTEAFF. The CDR3 DNA reads as TGTGCCATCAGCCCGGGACAGGGAACAAGGACTGAAGCTTTCTTT.

J is TRBJ2-5 and V is TRBV4-1; the match to TRBD2 covers 10 bases. V lost 0 bases and J lost 6; bases outside the gene matches: 7. This CDR3 is built from 16 residues. Germline CDR1 and CDR2: MGHRA and YSYEKL. CDR3 amino acids: CASSQEKRGGLKTQYF. DNA of the CDR3: TGCGCCAGCAGCCAAGAAAAGCGGGGGGGCTTAAAGACCCAGTACTTC.